The 14 T cell receptor beta chains in this list originate from one sample, sequenced in a study of cytomegalovirus exposure and HLA in healthy donors. Produced via immunoSEQ multiplex PCR; TCRdb's table is partial and in-frame only. The table has 150,000 to 200,000 clones, more than 75% seen once. Material: PBMCs. The receptors here all came from a man aged 18 to 35 in good health and CMV-seropositive.

The rearrangement joins TRBV28 to TRBJ2-2, with TRBD2 matching 8 bases. The J segment lost 7 bases and the V segment lost 6 bases, leaving 7 bases of the junction unmatched. The CDR3 is made up of 14 amino acids. The germline gives CDR1 MDHEN, CDR2 SYDVKM. The CDR3 DNA reads as TGTGCCAGCAGGCCAAGCGGGAGTGGCGGGGAGCTGTTTTTT. Encoded protein: CASRPSGSGGELFF.

J is TRBJ2-1 and V is TRBV27; the D gene is possibly TRBD2 (6 bases). This CDR3 comprises 11 residues. Looked up from germline, CDR1 is MNHEY and CDR2 is SMNVEV (reference sequence). V shed 7 bases and J shed 12 bases, with 13 bases lying between them. The CDR3 sequence: CASNRGDRQFF. The CDR3 nucleotides are TGTGCCAGCAACCGCGGGGACCGGCAGTTCTTC.

The genes are TRBV6-1 and TRBJ2-7; perhaps TRBD2 as D (5 bases). CDR1 MNHNS and CDR2 SASEGT come from the germline V gene. The CDR3 consists of 14 residues. The germline V and J ends were trimmed by 2 bases and 0 bases, with 8 bases remaining between them. The CDR3 spells CASSETRVSYEQYF. The CDR3 region has the DNA TGTGCCAGCAGTGAAACGAGGGTCTCCTACGAGCAGTACTTC.

This clone was seen once. J is TRBJ1-1 and V is TRBV4-3; no clear D gene. The CDR3 length is 12 residues. Germline V CDR1 and CDR2: LGHNA, YSLEER. V lost 1 base to trimming and J lost 11 bases, with 11 bases between them. The CDR3 DNA is TGCGCCAGCAGCCAAGGAGGATACTCGGCTTTCTTT. It is translated as CASSQGGYSAFF.

The chain links TRBV2 to TRBJ1-4; D perhaps matches TRBD1 (5 bases). Per the germline V gene, CDR1 is SNHLY and CDR2 is FYNNEI. Trimming took 2 bases from V and 12 from J, leaving 13 bases between them. This CDR3 is 13 amino acids long. The CDR3 bases are TGTGCCAGCAGTGAAATGGCGCAGGGTGAACTGTTTTTT. Translating it yields CASSEMAQGELFF.

This clone is a singleton in its sample. The rearrangement uses TRBV14 and TRBJ1-1; TRBD1 might be the D (5 bases). Germline V gives CDR1 SGHDN, CDR2 FVKESK. V was trimmed by 2 bases and J by 6 bases, leaving 16 bases between them. This CDR3 has 15 residues. CDR3 sequence reads: CASSQNFGGTSEAFF. The CDR3 nucleotides are TGTGCCAGCAGCCAAAACTTCGGGGGGACGTCTGAAGCTTTCTTT.

The chain recombines TRBV4-3 with TRBJ2-1; 10 bases agree with TRBD2. The J segment lost 4 bases and the V segment lost 1 base, leaving 1 base of the junction unmatched. CDR1 and CDR2 (germline): LGHNA, YSLEER. This CDR3 has 15 residues. DNA of the CDR3: TGCGCCAGCAGCCAAGCGACTAGCGGGTACAATGAGCAGTTCTTC. It specifies CASSQATSGYNEQFF.

The rearrangement links TRBV27 to TRBJ1-1; D perhaps matches TRBD1 (5 bases). The germline V gene encodes CDR1 MNHEY and CDR2 SMNVEV (reference sequence). V was trimmed by 6 bases and J by 6 bases, leaving 17 bases between them. The CDR3 totals 14 residues. The CDR3 DNA reads as TGTGCCAGCAGCCCTGGGACGGGAGGGCCTGAAGCTTTCTTT. This codes for CASSPGTGGPEAFF.

The sample holds a few counts of this clone. The chain recombines TRBV9 with TRBJ1-2, with 7 bases that match TRBD1. In germline, CDR1 is SGDLS, CDR2 YYNGEE. CDR3 length: 12 amino acids. Losses at the gene ends were 3 bases for V and 7 bases for J; bases not matched to a gene: 3. CDR3 loop: CASSDNRGGYTF. In nucleotides, the CDR3 is TGTGCCAGCAGCGATAACAGGGGTGGCTACACCTTC.

This sequence joins TRBV9 and TRBJ1-1; D is unclear. The germline V gene encodes CDR1 SGDLS and CDR2 YYNGEE. The CDR3 loop spans 16 amino acids. Deletions cut 0 bases from V and 1 base from J, with 13 bases between. CDR3 in amino acids: CASSVVLAGKNTEAFF. In nucleotides, the CDR3 is TGTGCCAGCAGCGTAGTTTTGGCAGGAAAGAACACTGAAGCTTTCTTT.

V gene TRBV7-2 combines with J gene TRBJ1-2; D is perhaps TRBD1 (5 bases). Germline values: CDR1 SGHTA, CDR2 FQGNSA. The CDR3 length is 16 residues. Trimming stripped 5 bases from V and 5 bases from J, with 21 bases between. In nucleotides, the CDR3 is TGTGCCAGCAGCCCGGCCGGGACTCCCTTTGGTTATGGCTACACCTTC. As protein: CASSPAGTPFGYGYTF.

This clone showed up just a few times. The V and J genes are TRBV30 and TRBJ1-5; 8 bases map to TRBD1. Germline CDR1 is GTSNPN and CDR2 is SVGIG (reference sequence). The CDR3 has 15 amino acids. V was clipped by 0 bases and J by 7 bases; unmatched bases: 8. CDR3 amino acids: CAWSVGDRTAQPQHF. As DNA, the CDR3 is TGTGCCTGGAGTGTAGGGGACAGGACGGCGCAGCCCCAGCATTTT.

The rearrangement links TRBV28 to TRBJ2-7, with 10 bases that match TRBD2. The trim removed 8 bases at V and 0 bases at J, leaving 13 bases unmatched. CDR3 length: 17 residues. Per the germline V gene, CDR1 is MDHEN and CDR2 is SYDVKM. CDR3 protein: CASANRDRTSGSYEQYF. CDR3 DNA sequence: TGTGCCAGCGCTAACAGGGACCGGACTAGCGGCTCCTACGAGCAGTACTTC.

The chain carries TRBV7-3 and TRBJ2-3; 7 positions match TRBD2. Trimming removed 5 bases from V and 3 bases from J; junction bases left unmatched: 8. CDR3 length equals 15 residues. Germline CDR1 is SGHTA and CDR2 is FQGTGA. CDR3 nucleotide sequence: TGTGCCAGCAGCAGGGGCGGGAGTAGGACAGATACGCAGTATTTT. Its translation: CASSRGGSRTDTQYF.